A single T cell receptor (beta chain) is shown here with its context. It lacks a known antigen. Base qualities are not at hand, and no much larger clone is one base apart. This sample is drawn from a study of T cell repertoires in cytomegalovirus infection (dated by TCRdb to about 2019). In the study overall: Because public TCR beta signatures pointed to carriage of CMV infection together with the matching HLA type, the HLA type of each donor mattered for the analysis. Paper-wide results and their limitations: In the ex vivo response, HLA-C-restricted CMV-specific TCR beta clonotypes were dominant, and in two of eight donors the single most frequent clonotype came from this HLA-C-restricted group. In both this cohort and an independent roughly 350-donor cohort, the cumulative frequency of public TCR beta family members distinguished carriers of CMV infection plus the relevant HLA type.

Counted from cysteine to phenylalanine, this CDR3 has 13 amino acids. Left in the record is the CDR3 DNA by itself, 39 bases read in frame from the first base. The junction carries 10 bases between V and J, which are trimmed by 4 bases and 4 bases respectively. Sequenced using an Illumina HiSeq 1500. TCRdb reprocessed the public reads (quality trimming at Q25 with fastp, clone calling with MiXCR) and kept in-frame beta chains. Here each entry gathers all rows of one CDR3 protein and keeps the most common genes and DNA. The sample table records roughly 230,000 distinct CDR3 sequences; over 15% of these occur just once. The ten top clones hold less than 60% of the sample.

The sequence is built from TRBV12-3 or TRBV12-4 and TRBJ2-5, with TRBD1 as a weak D call on 6 bases. This TCR was recovered from a human donor in good health (CMV status not recorded). Some clones in this sample may be carry-over from other donors' samples. Material for sequencing was CD8+ T cells from PBMCs. The CDR3 reads as follows: CASSYRDGETQYF. The DNA is as follows: TGTGCCAGCAGTTACAGGGACGGAGAGACCCAGTACTTC.